This T cell receptor (beta chain) was recovered during a study of blood T cell repertoires in COVID-19. The repertoire was sequenced with immunoSEQ multiplex PCR; TCRdb's copy has only in-frame clones and lacks some. Found here are 500,000 or so clones, roughly 87% of them singletons; the top ten hold roughly 0.7%. Clinical histories supplied by participants themselves formed the basis of cohort assignment. The source material was PBMCs or T cells enriched from blood (not recorded which). The receptor was isolated from a woman aged 18-29 years who had recovered from COVID-19.

The CDR3 nucleotides are TGCGCCAGCAGCTTCGGTCTCCAATCTTTATCTGAAGCTTTCTTT. Protein: CASSFGLQSLSEAFF. The chain is built from TRBV5-1 and TRBJ1-1; no clear D gene. The V end lost 2 bases, the J end lost 6 bases, and 17 bases lay between the germline ends. Germline values: CDR1 SGHRS, CDR2 YFSETQ. The CDR3 consists of 15 residues. The whole variable domain, filled in from reference TRBV5-1 and TRBJ1-1, reads KAGVTQTPRYLIKTRGQQVTLSCSPISGHRSVSWYQQTPGQGLQFLFEYFSETQRNKGNFPGRFSGRQFSNSRSEMNVSTLELGDSALYLCASSFGLQSLSEAFFGQGTRLTVV.